The rows below give T cell receptor beta chains drawn from one sample of a study of read filtering for tumor transcriptome and immune sequencing. TCRdb called the reads again in MiXCR, with one record for every CDR3 protein. The sample lists more than 55,000 distinct CDR3 sequences; roughly 19% were seen once. Specimen: a population of CD138-negative cells sorted from bone marrow. The receptors were gathered from a donor aged 40 or older with multiple myeloma. The CDR3 runs from the conserved cysteine through the conserved F or W. The order of the fields is J gene, V gene, clone size, D gene, CDR3 protein, CDR3 DNA. A D gene is named only where the DNA matches it firmly. Rows may omit the clone size; those that give it use once, few, many or a size class.

TRBJ2-7	TRBV20-1	-	-	CSASTTGVGCEQYF	TGCAGTGCTAGTACGACTGGGGTAGGATGCGAGCAGTACTTC
TRBJ2-5	TRBV20-1	few	-	CSARIGGVTQYF	TGCAGTGCTAGAATTGGCGGGGTGACCCAGTACTTC
TRBJ2-1	TRBV6-5	many	-	CATGRVGIDNEQFF	TGTGCCACCGGCAGGGTAGGGATCGACAATGAGCAGTTCTTC
TRBJ2-3	TRBV7-9	-	-	CASSRQLASTDTQYF	TGTGCCAGCAGCCGACAGTTGGCTAGCACAGATACGCAGTATTTT
TRBJ1-4	TRBV2	few	-	CASSSTLGGEKLFF	TGTGCCAGCAGCTCCACCTTAGGGGGTGAAAAACTGTTTTTT
TRBJ2-1	TRBV30	many	-	CAWSVGGTYNEQFF	TGTGCCTGGAGTGTAGGCGGGACCTACAATGAGCAGTTCTTC
TRBJ1-2	TRBV20-1	few	-	CSASMGHTKNTNYGYTF	TGCAGTGCTAGTATGGGACATACAAAAAATACTAACTATGGCTACACCTTC
TRBJ1-1	TRBV4-2	many	TRBD1	CASSRGPGQGADTEAFF	TGTGCCAGCAGCCGGGGTCCGGGACAGGGGGCGGACACTGAAGCTTTCTTT
TRBJ2-1	TRBV20-1	many	-	CSARGTPPYNEQFF	TGCAGTGCTAGAGGGACTCCCCCATACAATGAGCAGTTCTTC
TRBJ2-7	TRBV5-6	many	TRBD1	CASSLIRDSPPEQYF	TGTGCCAGCAGCTTAATCCGGGACAGTCCTCCCGAGCAGTACTTC
TRBJ2-5	TRBV24-1	-	-	CATSDLGSPQETQYF	TGTGCCACCAGTGATTTGGGGAGCCCCCAAGAGACCCAGTACTTC
TRBJ2-2	TRBV7-2	many	-	CASRRNTNTGELFF	TGTGCCAGCAGAAGGAATACGAACACCGGGGAGCTGTTTTTT
TRBJ1-2	TRBV29-1	many	-	CSVVSNYGYTF	TGCAGCGTCGTATCTAACTATGGCTACACCTTC
TRBJ2-2	TRBV9	few	-	CASSIGTGRGETGELVF	TGTGCCAGCAGCATTGGGACAGGGCGGGGGGAGACCGGGGAGCTGGTTTTT
TRBJ2-3	TRBV19	-	-	CASSLRGPTDTQYF	TGTGCCAGTAGTCTGCGGGGTCCCACAGATACGCAGTATTTT
TRBJ1-1	TRBV11-2	-	-	CASSADEAFF	TGTGCCAGCAGCGCCGATGAAGCTTTCTTT
TRBJ2-1	TRBV6-5	many	TRBD2	CASTYRASGTYNEQFF	TGTGCCAGCACCTACCGGGCTAGCGGGACCTACAATGAGCAGTTCTTC
TRBJ2-7	TRBV6-5	-	TRBD2	CASSYSTSSQAEQYF	TGTGCCAGCAGTTATTCGACTAGCTCCCAGGCCGAGCAGTACTTC
TRBJ2-1	TRBV5-1	medium-sized	-	CASSLDRNEQFF	TGCGCCAGCAGCTTGGATAGGAATGAGCAGTTCTTC
TRBJ2-5	TRBV3-1	many	-	CASSQYRLSETQYF	TGTGCCAGCAGCCAATACCGATTAAGTGAGACCCAGTACTTC
TRBJ2-3	TRBV7-2	many	-	CASSPRTPDTQYF	TGTGCCAGCAGCCCCCGGACACCAGATACGCAGTATTTT
TRBJ2-5	TRBV5-1	-	-	CASSPRAGAETQYF	TGCGCCAGCAGCCCCCGGGCAGGGGCGGAGACCCAGTACTTC
TRBJ2-7	TRBV5-5	-	-	CASSLVNEQYF	TGTGCCAGCAGCTTGGTCAACGAGCAGTACTTC
TRBJ2-1	TRBV2	medium-sized	-	CASTERSYNEQFF	TGTGCCAGCACCGAGCGGAGCTACAATGAGCAGTTCTTC
TRBJ1-4	TRBV28	many	-	CASSLGGRGWMNEKLFF	TGTGCCAGCAGTTTGGGCGGACGGGGGTGGATGAATGAAAAACTGTTTTTT
TRBJ1-4	TRBV29-1	-	-	CSVGVSDKYEKLFF	TGCAGCGTTGGAGTTTCAGACAAATATGAAAAATTGTTTTTT
TRBJ2-7	TRBV11-2	-	TRBD2	CASSLVSGGNLNEQYF	TGTGCCAGCAGCTTAGTTTCGGGGGGAAACCTGAACGAGCAGTACTTC
TRBJ2-2	TRBV6-1	many	-	CASSEAKVVNTGELFF	TGTGCCAGCAGTGAAGCGAAGGTCGTCAACACCGGGGAGCTGTTTTTT
TRBJ2-2	TRBV4-2	many	-	CASRPSRLRTGTGELFF	TGTGCCAGCAGACCTTCGAGACTACGTACGGGAACCGGGGAGCTGTTTTTT
TRBJ2-1	TRBV20-1	many	TRBD2	CSASTLADLSGQFF	TGCAGTGCCTCCACTCTAGCGGACTTATCGGGGCAGTTCTTC
TRBJ2-3	TRBV5-1	-	-	CASSFTPSTDTQYF	TGCGCCAGCAGCTTCACCCCTAGCACAGATACGCAGTATTTT
TRBJ1-2	TRBV28	many	TRBD1	CASRAGTGGYSYTF	TGTGCCAGCAGGGCCGGGACAGGGGGCTATAGCTACACCTTC
TRBJ1-5	TRBV21-1	many	-	CASSKVGPNQPQHF	TGTGCCAGCAGCAAAGTTGGCCCGAATCAGCCCCAGCATTTT
TRBJ2-7	TRBV5-1	many	-	CASSLTFTYEQYF	TGCGCCAGCAGCTTGACTTTTACCTACGAGCAGTACTTC
TRBJ2-3	TRBV14	many	-	CASSQVGGTTDTQYF	TGTGCCAGCAGCCAAGTCGGGGGAACCACAGATACGCAGTATTTT
TRBJ2-1	TRBV15	few	TRBD1	CATSLGQASYNEQFF	TGTGCCACCAGCTTGGGACAGGCCTCCTACAATGAGCAGTTCTTC
TRBJ2-7	TRBV29-1	many	TRBD2	CSVEVLPAGISYEQYF	TGCAGCGTTGAAGTATTACCAGCGGGGATCTCCTACGAGCAGTACTTC
TRBJ2-7	TRBV29-1	many	-	CSVTTSSYEQYF	TGCAGCGTTACGACTAGCTCCTACGAGCAGTACTTC
TRBJ1-3	TRBV7-8	many	-	CASSPTRGAGNTIYF	TGTGCCAGCAGCCCAACGCGGGGGGCCGGGAACACCATATATTTT
TRBJ2-7	TRBV20-1	many	TRBD1	CSARDTGQGTYEQYF	TGCAGTGCTAGAGATACGGGACAGGGGACCTACGAGCAGTACTTC
TRBJ2-1	TRBV6-6	many	-	CASRTLTAEQFF	TGTGCCAGCAGGACCCTGACGGCTGAGCAGTTCTTC
TRBJ1-1	TRBV9	-	-	CASSGGTTEAFF	TGTGCCAGCAGTGGGGGGACCACTGAAGCTTTCTTT
TRBJ2-2	TRBV24-1	many	TRBD2	CATSDIGRLAGGTGELFF	TGTGCCACCAGTGATATAGGCCGACTAGCGGGGGGCACCGGGGAGCTGTTTTTT
TRBJ2-5	TRBV7-2	many	TRBD2	CASSGAGTSGETQYF	TGTGCCAGCAGCGGCGCCGGGACTAGCGGTGAGACCCAGTACTTC
TRBJ2-7	TRBV12-3/TRBV12-4	few	TRBD1	CASREGTGGLQYF	TGTGCCAGCAGGGAGGGGACAGGGGGCCTTCAGTACTTC
TRBJ1-1	TRBV6-5	many	-	CASSREKGTAFF	TGTGCCAGCAGCCGTGAAAAAGGGACGGCTTTCTTT
TRBJ2-7	TRBV20-1	many	-	CSARGSLSYEQYF	TGCAGTGCTAGGGGCAGTTTGTCCTACGAGCAGTACTTC
TRBJ2-7	TRBV9	many	-	CASSDGQFSYEQYF	TGTGCCAGCAGCGATGGACAGTTCTCCTACGAGCAGTACTTC
TRBJ1-4	TRBV2	many	-	CATSPGTGGEKLFF	TGTGCTACTTCCCCCGGGACCGGCGGTGAAAAACTGTTTTTT
TRBJ1-5	TRBV6-1	-	TRBD1	CASSNGTGIGNQPQHF	TGTGCCAGCAGTAACGGGACAGGGATCGGCAATCAGCCCCAGCATTTT
TRBJ2-7	TRBV20-1	few	-	CSAGALAVSYEQYF	TGCAGTGCTGGGGCCCTAGCAGTCTCCTACGAGCAGTACTTC
TRBJ1-5	TRBV19	-	TRBD1	CASSMSRGFIQPQHF	TGTGCCAGTAGTATGAGCAGGGGGTTCATCCAGCCCCAGCATTTT
TRBJ2-1	TRBV10-3	many	-	CAISGDNEQFF	TGTGCCATCAGTGGGGACAATGAGCAGTTCTTC